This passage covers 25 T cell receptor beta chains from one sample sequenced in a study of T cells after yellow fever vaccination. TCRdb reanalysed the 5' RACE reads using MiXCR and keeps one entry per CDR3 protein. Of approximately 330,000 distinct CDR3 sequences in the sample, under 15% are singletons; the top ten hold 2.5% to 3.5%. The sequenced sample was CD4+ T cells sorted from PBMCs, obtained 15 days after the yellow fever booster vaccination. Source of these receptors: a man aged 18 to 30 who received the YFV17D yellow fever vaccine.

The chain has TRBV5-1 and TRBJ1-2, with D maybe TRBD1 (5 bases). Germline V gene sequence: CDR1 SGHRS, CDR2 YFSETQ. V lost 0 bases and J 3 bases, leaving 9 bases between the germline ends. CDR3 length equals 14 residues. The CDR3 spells CASSLEGKDYGYTF. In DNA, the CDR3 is TGCGCCAGCAGCTTGGAGGGGAAGGACTATGGCTACACCTTC.

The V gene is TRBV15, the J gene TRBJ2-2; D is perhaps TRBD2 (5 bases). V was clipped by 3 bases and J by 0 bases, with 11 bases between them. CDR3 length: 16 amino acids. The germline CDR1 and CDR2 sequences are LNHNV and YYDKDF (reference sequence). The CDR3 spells CATSSAFSANTGELFF. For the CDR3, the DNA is TGTGCCACCAGCAGTGCGTTTAGCGCGAACACCGGGGAGCTGTTTTTT.

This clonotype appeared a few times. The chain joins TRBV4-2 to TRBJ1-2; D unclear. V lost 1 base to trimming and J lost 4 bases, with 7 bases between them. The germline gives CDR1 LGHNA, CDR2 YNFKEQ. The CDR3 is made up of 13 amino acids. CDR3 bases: TGTGCCAGCAGCCAAGGGCCGCGCTATGGCTACACCTTC. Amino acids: CASSQGPRYGYTF.

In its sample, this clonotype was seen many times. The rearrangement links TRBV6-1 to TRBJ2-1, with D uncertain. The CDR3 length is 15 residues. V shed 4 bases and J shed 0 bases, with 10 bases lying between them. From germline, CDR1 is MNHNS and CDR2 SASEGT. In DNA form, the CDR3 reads TGTGCCAGCAGTGGTTCGGCAAGCTCCTACAATGAGCAGTTCTTC. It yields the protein CASSGSASSYNEQFF.

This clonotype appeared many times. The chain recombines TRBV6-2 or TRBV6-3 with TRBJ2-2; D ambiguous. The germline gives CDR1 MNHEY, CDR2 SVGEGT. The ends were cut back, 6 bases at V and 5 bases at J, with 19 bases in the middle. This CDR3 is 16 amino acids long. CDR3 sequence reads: CASSPQWGWGTGELFF. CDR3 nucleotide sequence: TGTGCCAGCAGCCCGCAGTGGGGTTGGGGTACCGGGGAGCTGTTTTTT.

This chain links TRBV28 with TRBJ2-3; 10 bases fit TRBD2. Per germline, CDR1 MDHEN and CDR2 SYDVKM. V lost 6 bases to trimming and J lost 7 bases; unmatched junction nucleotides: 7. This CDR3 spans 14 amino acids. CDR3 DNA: TGTGCCAGCAGGCTTCCTAGCGGGGGATATACGCAGTATTTT. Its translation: CASRLPSGGYTQYF.

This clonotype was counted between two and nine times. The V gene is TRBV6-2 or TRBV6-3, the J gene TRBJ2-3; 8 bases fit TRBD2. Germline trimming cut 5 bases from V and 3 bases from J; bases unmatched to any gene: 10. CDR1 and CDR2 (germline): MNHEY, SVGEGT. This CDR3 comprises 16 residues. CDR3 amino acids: CASSRLARPSTDTQYF. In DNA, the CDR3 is TGTGCCAGCAGTCGACTAGCGAGACCGTCGACAGATACGCAGTATTTT.

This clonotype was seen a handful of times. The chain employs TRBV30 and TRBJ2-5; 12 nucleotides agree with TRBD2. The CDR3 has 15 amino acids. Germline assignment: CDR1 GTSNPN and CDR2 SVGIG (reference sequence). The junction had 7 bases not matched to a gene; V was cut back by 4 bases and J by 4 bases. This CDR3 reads CAWNLLAGGRETQYF. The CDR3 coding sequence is TGTGCCTGGAACCTCCTAGCGGGGGGGCGAGAGACCCAGTACTTC.

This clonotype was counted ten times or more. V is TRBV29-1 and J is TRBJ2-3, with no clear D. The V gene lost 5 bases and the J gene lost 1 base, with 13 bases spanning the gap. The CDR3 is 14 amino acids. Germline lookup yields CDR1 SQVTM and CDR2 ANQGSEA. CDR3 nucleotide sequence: TGCAGCGTTTCACTGGATCTTGGCACAGATACGCAGTATTTT. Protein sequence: CSVSLDLGTDTQYF.

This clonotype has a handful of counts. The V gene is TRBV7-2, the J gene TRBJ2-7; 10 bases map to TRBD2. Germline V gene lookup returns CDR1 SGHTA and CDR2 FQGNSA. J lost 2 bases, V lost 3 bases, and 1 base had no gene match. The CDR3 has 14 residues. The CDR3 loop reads CASSFTSGAYEQYV. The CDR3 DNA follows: TGTGCCAGCAGCTTTACTAGCGGGGCCTACGAGCAGTACGTC.

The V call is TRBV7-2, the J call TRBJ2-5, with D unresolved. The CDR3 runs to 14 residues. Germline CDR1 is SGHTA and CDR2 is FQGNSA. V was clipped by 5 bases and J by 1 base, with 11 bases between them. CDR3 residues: CASSLNSRQETQYF. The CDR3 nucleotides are TGTGCCAGCAGCCTAAATTCGCGCCAAGAGACCCAGTACTTC.

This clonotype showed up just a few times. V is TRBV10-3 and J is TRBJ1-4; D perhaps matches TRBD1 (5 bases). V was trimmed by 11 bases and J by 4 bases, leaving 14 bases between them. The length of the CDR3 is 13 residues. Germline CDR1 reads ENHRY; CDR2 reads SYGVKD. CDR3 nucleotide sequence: TGTGCCTCTTCCGGGACGGATAATGAAAAACTGTTTTTT. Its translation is CASSGTDNEKLFF.

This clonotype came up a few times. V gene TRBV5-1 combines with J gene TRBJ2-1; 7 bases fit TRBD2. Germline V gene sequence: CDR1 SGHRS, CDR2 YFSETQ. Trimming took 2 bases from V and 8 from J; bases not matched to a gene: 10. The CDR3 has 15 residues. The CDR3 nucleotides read TGCGCCAGCAGCTTAGGGGTCTTAAGCGGGGATGAGCAGTTCTTC. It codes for CASSLGVLSGDEQFF. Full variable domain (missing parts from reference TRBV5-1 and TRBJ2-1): KAGVTQTPRYLIKTRGQQVTLSCSPISGHRSVSWYQQTPGQGLQFLFEYFSETQRNKGNFPGRFSGRQFSNSRSEMNVSTLELGDSALYLCASSLGVLSGDEQFFGPGTRLTVL.

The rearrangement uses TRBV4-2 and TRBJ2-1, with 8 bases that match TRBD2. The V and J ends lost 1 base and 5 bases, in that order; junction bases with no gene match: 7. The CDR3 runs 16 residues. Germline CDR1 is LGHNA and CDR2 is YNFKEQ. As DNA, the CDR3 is TGTGCCAGCAGCCAAGTTCGGGAGGGAAGAGACAATGAGCAGTTCTTC. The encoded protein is CASSQVREGRDNEQFF.

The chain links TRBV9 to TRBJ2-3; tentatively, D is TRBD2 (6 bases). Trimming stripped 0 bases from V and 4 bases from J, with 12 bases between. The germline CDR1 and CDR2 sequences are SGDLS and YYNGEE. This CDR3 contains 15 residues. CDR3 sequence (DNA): TGTGCCAGCAGCGTAGCACTAGCTGGCCCAGATACGCAGTATTTT. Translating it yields CASSVALAGPDTQYF. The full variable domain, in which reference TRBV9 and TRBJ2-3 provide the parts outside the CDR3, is DSGVTQTPKHLITATGQRVTLRCSPRSGDLSVYWYQQSLDQGLQFLIQYYNGEERAKGNILERFSAQQFPDLHSELNLSSLELGDSALYFCASSVALAGPDTQYFGPGTRLTVL.

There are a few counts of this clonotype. CDR3 region: CASSGAGIRWNTGELFF. In nucleotides, the CDR3 is TGTGCCAGTAGTGGGGCGGGAATCCGCTGGAACACCGGGGAGCTGTTTTTT. The genes are TRBV19 and TRBJ2-2; maybe TRBD2 (6 bases). The germline gives CDR1 LNHDA, CDR2 SQIVND (reference sequence). Trimming removed 5 bases from V and 1 base from J, with 17 bases in between. This CDR3 comprises 17 residues.

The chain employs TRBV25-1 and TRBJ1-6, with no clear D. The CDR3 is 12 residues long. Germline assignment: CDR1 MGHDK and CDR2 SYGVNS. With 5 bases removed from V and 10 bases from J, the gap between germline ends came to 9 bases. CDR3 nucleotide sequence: TGTGCCAGCAGTTGGGTTCGGTCACCCCTCCACTTT. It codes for CASSWVRSPLHF. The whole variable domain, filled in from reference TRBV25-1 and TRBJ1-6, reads EADIYQTPRYLVIGTGKKITLECSQTMGHDKMYWYQQDPGMELHLIHYSYGVNSTEKGDLSSESTVSRIRTEHFPLTLESARPSHTSQYLCASSWVRSPLHFGNGTRLTVT.

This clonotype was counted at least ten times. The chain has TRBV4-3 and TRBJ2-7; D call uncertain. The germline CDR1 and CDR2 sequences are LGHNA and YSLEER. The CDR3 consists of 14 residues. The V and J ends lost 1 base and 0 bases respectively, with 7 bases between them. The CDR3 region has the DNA TGCGCCAGCAGCCAAGGGGCCAGCTCCTACGAGCAGTACGTC. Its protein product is CASSQGASSYEQYV.

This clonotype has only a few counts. DNA of the CDR3: TGTGCCAGTGCCCACAGGGCGAATGAGCAGTTCTTC. Translated, it gives CASAHRANEQFF. V usage is TRBV19 and J usage is TRBJ2-1; weak D call: TRBD1 (6 bases). The CDR3 runs 12 residues. Germline-derived CDR1 and CDR2 are LNHDA and SQIVND (reference sequence). Trimming took 8 bases from V and 7 from J, leaving 12 bases between them. The whole variable domain, filled in from reference TRBV19 and TRBJ2-1, reads DGGITQSPKYLFRKEGQNVTLSCEQNLNHDAMYWYRQDPGQGLRLIYYSQIVNDFQKGDIAEGYSVSREKKESFPLTVTSAQKNPTAFYLCASAHRANEQFFGPGTRLTVL.

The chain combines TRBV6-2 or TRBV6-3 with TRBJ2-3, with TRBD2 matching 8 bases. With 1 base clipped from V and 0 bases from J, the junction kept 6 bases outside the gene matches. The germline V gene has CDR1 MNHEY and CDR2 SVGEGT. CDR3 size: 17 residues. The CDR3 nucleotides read TGTGCCAGCAGTTACTGGGTAGCGGGGAGTAGCACAGATACGCAGTATTTT. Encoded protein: CASSYWVAGSSTDTQYF.

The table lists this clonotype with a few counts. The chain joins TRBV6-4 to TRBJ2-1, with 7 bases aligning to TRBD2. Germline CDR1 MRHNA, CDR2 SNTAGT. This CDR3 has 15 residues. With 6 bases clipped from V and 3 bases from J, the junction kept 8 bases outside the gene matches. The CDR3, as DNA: TGTGCCAGCAGCGCCACTCGCGGGGGCTACAATGAGCAGTTCTTC. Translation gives CASSATRGGYNEQFF.

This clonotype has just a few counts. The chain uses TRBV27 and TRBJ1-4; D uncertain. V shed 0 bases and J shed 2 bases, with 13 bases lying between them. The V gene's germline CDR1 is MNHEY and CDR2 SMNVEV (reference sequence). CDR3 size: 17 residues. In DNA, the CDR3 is TGTGCCAGCAGTTTATCGGGATGGTTTAGGACTAATGAAAAACTGTTTTTT. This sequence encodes CASSLSGWFRTNEKLFF.

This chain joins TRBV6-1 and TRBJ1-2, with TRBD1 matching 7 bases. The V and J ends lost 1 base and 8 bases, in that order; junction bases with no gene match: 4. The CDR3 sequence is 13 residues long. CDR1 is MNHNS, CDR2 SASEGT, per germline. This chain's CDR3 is CASSEDWTGGYTF. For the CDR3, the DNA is TGTGCCAGCAGTGAAGACTGGACAGGAGGCTACACCTTC.

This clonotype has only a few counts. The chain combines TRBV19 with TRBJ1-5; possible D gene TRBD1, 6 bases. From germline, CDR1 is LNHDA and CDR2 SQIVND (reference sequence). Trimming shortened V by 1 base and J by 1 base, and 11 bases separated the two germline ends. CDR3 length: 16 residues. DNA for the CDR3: TGTGCCAGTAGTATAGCAGGGGCGGGAAGCAATCAGCCCCAGCATTTT. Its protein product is CASSIAGAGSNQPQHF.

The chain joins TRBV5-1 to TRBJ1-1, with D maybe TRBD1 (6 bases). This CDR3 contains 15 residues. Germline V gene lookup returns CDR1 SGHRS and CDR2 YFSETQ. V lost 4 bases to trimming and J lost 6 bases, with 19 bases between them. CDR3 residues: CASSPQGREFAEAFF. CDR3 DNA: TGCGCCAGCAGCCCACAGGGCAGAGAGTTTGCTGAAGCTTTCTTT.